Detailed here is one T cell receptor beta chain. Reverse transcription used about 0.5 to 1 ug RNA and random hexamers. Each CDR3 protein gets one entry after TCRdb re-called the immunoSEQ multiplex PCR reads with MiXCR. In the table there are roughly 180,000 distinct CDR3 sequences, approximately 94% of which are singletons. These data are taken from a study of CD8 T cells in Susac syndrome. V lost 2 bases and J lost 1, with 6 bases in between. This CDR3 spans 15 amino acids. Per germline, CDR1 MNHNY and CDR2 SVGAGI (reference sequence). This TCR was recovered from a human donor with multiple sclerosis. Source material: CD4+ T cells from PBMCs. The chain couples TRBV6-6 to TRBJ1-6; D gene uncertain. The CDR3 is CASSYGESYNSPLHF. The CDR3 nucleotides read TGTGCCAGCAGTTACGGGGAGTCCTATAATTCACCCCTCCACTTT.